The 12 T cell receptor beta chains below come from one sample, sequenced in a study of shared clonotypes between healthy human individuals. Clones were sequenced by immunoSEQ multiplex PCR, and TCRdb holds only the in-frame ones, with some missing. The sample consists of around 1.6 million clones, 95% to 99% of them appearing once. Material for sequencing was naive CD4+ T cells sorted from blood. Stated subset: CD45RA+ positively selected. The source is a young man in good health.

The chain combines TRBV9 with TRBJ2-7, with 10 positions matching TRBD2. The CDR3 contains 16 residues. CDR1 is SGDLS, CDR2 YYNGEE, per germline. V shed 0 bases and J 7 bases; nucleotides not matched to a gene: 10. The CDR3 spells CASSVDISGRAGEQYF. The CDR3 coding sequence is TGTGCCAGCAGCGTAGACATAAGCGGGAGGGCCGGGGAGCAGTACTTC.

The genes are TRBV11-2 and TRBJ2-1, with 8 bases matching TRBD2. Germline assignment: CDR1 SGHAT and CDR2 FQNNGV. V lost 4 bases and J lost 7; bases outside the gene matches: 12. This CDR3 is 16 amino acids long. The CDR3 coding sequence is TGTGCCAGCAGCTCTCTAGCGGGCCGGATTTCAAATGAGCAGTTCTTC. Translating gives CASSSLAGRISNEQFF.

This chain joins TRBV10-3 and TRBJ2-3; 12 bases agree with TRBD2. The V gene end was trimmed by 4 bases and the J gene end by 7 bases; junction bases not matched to a gene: 9. The germline CDR1 and CDR2 sequences are ENHRY and SYGVKD. CDR3 length: 16 residues. The CDR3 region is CAISGTSGIGANTQYF. CDR3 bases: TGTGCCATCAGTGGGACTAGCGGGATAGGAGCAAATACGCAGTATTTT.

This sequence joins TRBV5-6 and TRBJ1-5, with TRBD1 identical over 9 bases. Germline CDR1 SGHDT, CDR2 YYEEEE. With 4 bases clipped from V and 6 bases from J, the junction kept 5 bases outside the gene matches. The CDR3 is made up of 14 amino acids. The CDR3 DNA reads TGTGCCAGCAGCCGGGACAGGGTCACTCAGCCCCAGCATTTT. It specifies CASSRDRVTQPQHF. The full variable domain, rest sourced from reference TRBV5-6 and TRBJ1-5, is DAGVTQSPTHLIKTRGQQVTLRCSPKSGHDTVSWYQQALGQGPQFIFQYYEEEERQRGNFPDRFSGHQFPNYSSELNVNALLLGDSALYLCASSRDRVTQPQHFGDGTRLSIL.

This clone was counted once. The sample has other DNA sequences that encode this CDR3 too. V gene TRBV30 combines with J gene TRBJ2-7, with D tentatively TRBD2 (6 bases). In germline, CDR1 is GTSNPN, CDR2 SVGIG (reference sequence). Trimming pared 2 bases from V and 1 base from J, leaving 6 bases between. The length of the CDR3 is 12 residues. The CDR3 reads CAWSLASYEQYF. DNA for the CDR3: TGTGCCTGGAGTCTAGCGTCCTACGAGCAGTACTTC.

The V and J genes are TRBV18 and TRBJ2-2; possible D gene TRBD1, 5 bases. The CDR3 has 15 residues. From germline, CDR1 is KGHSH and CDR2 LQKENI. The germline V and J ends were trimmed by 2 bases and 4 bases, with 11 bases remaining between them. CDR3 nucleotides: TGTGCCAGCTCACCAAGTCCAGGGCCCACCGGGGAGCTGTTTTTT. The encoded protein is CASSPSPGPTGELFF.

This chain joins TRBV5-4 and TRBJ2-3; 11 nucleotides agree with TRBD2. The CDR3 contains 17 residues. In germline, CDR1 is SGHNT, CDR2 YYREEE (reference sequence). The ends lost 4 bases at V and 4 bases at J; junction bases unmatched: 11. The CDR3 region is CASSLVSGRAAADTQYF. In DNA, the CDR3 is TGTGCCAGCAGCCTGGTTAGCGGGAGGGCCGCTGCAGATACGCAGTATTTT.

This chain links TRBV6-6 with TRBJ2-7; D is ambiguous. Germline assignment: CDR1 MNHNY and CDR2 SVGAGI (reference sequence). Trimming removed 7 bases at V and 4 bases at J, with 11 bases between. This CDR3 spans 12 amino acids. CDR3 protein: CASNKAGYEQYF. CDR3 DNA: TGTGCCAGCAACAAGGCTGGATACGAGCAGTACTTC.

The chain employs TRBV18 and TRBJ2-4; tentatively, D is TRBD2 (7 bases). Looked up from germline, CDR1 is KGHSH and CDR2 is LQKENI. The CDR3 is made up of 14 amino acids. V lost 8 bases, J lost 6 bases, and 17 bases lay in between. CDR3 loop: CASRAGHDRNIQYF. The CDR3 region has the DNA TGTGCCAGCCGAGCGGGACACGACAGAAACATTCAGTACTTC.

The rearrangement links TRBV2 to TRBJ2-1, with 7 bases aligning to TRBD2. The J segment lost 4 bases and the V segment lost 8 bases, leaving 5 bases of the junction unmatched. Per the germline V gene, CDR1 is SNHLY and CDR2 is FYNNEI. CDR3 size: 13 residues. DNA of the CDR3: TGTGCCAGCGCGCTAGCGGAGTACAATGAGCAGTTCTTC. Translated: CASALAEYNEQFF.

The chain couples TRBV7-2 to TRBJ2-1, with 8 bases fitting TRBD2. The V gene end was trimmed by 5 bases and the J gene end by 0 bases; junction bases not matched to a gene: 6. The CDR3 sequence is 16 residues long. CDR1 and CDR2 (germline): SGHTA, FQGNSA. CDR3: CASSTAGTSSYNEQFF. Here the CDR3 DNA reads TGTGCCAGCAGCACAGCCGGGACTAGCTCCTACAATGAGCAGTTCTTC.

This CDR3 reads CASSSQGEQFF. In nucleotides, the CDR3 is TGTGCCAGCAGTTCACAGGGGGAACAGTTCTTC. V is TRBV7-9 and J is TRBJ2-1, with 8 bases identical to TRBD1. The CDR3 runs 11 residues. Germline loops: CDR1 SEHNR, CDR2 FQNEAQ (reference sequence). With 6 bases clipped from V and 13 bases from J, the junction kept 5 bases outside the gene matches. Combining the CDR3 with reference TRBV7-9 and TRBJ2-1 gives the whole variable domain DTGVSQNPRHKITKRGQNVTFRCDPISEHNRLYWYRQTLGQGPEFLTYFQNEAQLEKSRLLSDRFSAERPKGSFSTLEIQRTEQGDSAMYLCASSSQGEQFFGPGTRLTVL.